The entry below gives a single T cell receptor beta chain sequence along with its context. The target antigen is unknown. Germline V gene sequence: CDR1 LNHDA, CDR2 SQIVND (reference sequence). This CDR3 has 14 residues. J gave up 4 bases and V 3 bases, and 4 bases lay outside the gene matches. The sample originates from a study of T cell responses to AZD1222 COVID-19 vaccine. Measured with immunoSEQ multiplex PCR; TCRdb has only the in-frame clones, and not every one. The profile shows 150,000 or so clones, nearly 95% of them singletons. Study-level results: Repertoire sampling occurred only after the peak T cell response. Vaccine-associated CD4 TCRs spanned spike, dominant at 160-218 and 743-854. Among AZD1222 vaccinees, only five to seven were seropositive at baseline. Donors were largely white British and mainly female; clonal diversity was possibly underestimated.

The source was peripheral blood, collected on day 0 of AZD1222 vaccination. This receptor was taken from an adult in good health. The chain combines TRBV19 with TRBJ1-1; TRBD1 matches at 8 bases. CDR3 coding DNA: TGTGCCAGTAGTATCCAGGGGGCCCCCACTGAAGCTTTCTTT. Translation: CASSIQGAPTEAFF.